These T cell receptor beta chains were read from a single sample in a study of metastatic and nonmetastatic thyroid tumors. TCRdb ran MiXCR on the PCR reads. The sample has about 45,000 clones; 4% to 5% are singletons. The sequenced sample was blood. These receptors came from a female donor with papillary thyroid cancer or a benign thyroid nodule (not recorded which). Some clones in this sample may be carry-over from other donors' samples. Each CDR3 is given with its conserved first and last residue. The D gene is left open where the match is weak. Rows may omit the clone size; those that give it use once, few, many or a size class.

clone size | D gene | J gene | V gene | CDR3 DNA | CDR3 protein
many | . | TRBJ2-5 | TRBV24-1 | TGTGCCACCAGTGAAGGACCCGTCCGAGAGACCCAGTACTTC | CATSEGPVRETQYF
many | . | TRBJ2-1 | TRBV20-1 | TGCAGTGTCGGACAAGACAATGAGCAGTTCTTC | CSVGQDNEQFF
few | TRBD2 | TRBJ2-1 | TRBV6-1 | TGTGCCAGCAGTGGTGTAGCGGGAGGGGACAATGAGCAGTTCTTC | CASSGVAGGDNEQFF
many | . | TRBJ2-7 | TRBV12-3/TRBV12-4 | TGTGCCAGCAGTTTAGCCCACGAGCAGTACTTC | CASSLAHEQYF
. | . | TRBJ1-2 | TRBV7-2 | TGTGCCAGCAGTTCAGGGCACTATGGCTACACCTTC | CASSSGHYGYTF
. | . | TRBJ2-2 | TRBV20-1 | TGCAGTGCTAGAGATGGGACGGACACCGGGGAGCTGTTTTTT | CSARDGTDTGELFF
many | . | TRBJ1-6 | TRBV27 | TGTGCCAGCAGTTTTAGGAGTCCTCCACAGGGTTACAATTCACCCCTCCACTTT | CASSFRSPPQGYNSPLHF
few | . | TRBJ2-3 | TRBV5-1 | TGCGCCAGCAGATCTGGGTGGGGCACAGATACGCAGTATTTT | CASRSGWGTDTQYF
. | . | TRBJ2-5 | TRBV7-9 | TGTGCCAGCAGCCCACGGGTCCCCCAAGAGACCCAGTACTTC | CASSPRVPQETQYF
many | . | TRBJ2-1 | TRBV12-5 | TGTGCTAGTGGTCTCTCCCGGGTCTACAATGAGCAGTTCTTC | CASGLSRVYNEQFF
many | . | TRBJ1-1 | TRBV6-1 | TGTGCCAGCAGCCGGGACACCCTGAACACTGAAGCTTTCTTT | CASSRDTLNTEAFF
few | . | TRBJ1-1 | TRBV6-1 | TGTGCCAGCAGTGAAGGCCCCGTCGCTTTCTTT | CASSEGPVAFF
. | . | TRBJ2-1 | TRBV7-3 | TGTGCCAGCGTGTTAGCCGCCGACAATGAGCAGTTCTTC | CASVLAADNEQFF
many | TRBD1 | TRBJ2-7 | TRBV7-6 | TGTGCCAGCAGCACGATTCCCCGCAGGGGGCCCTACGAGCAGTACTTC | CASSTIPRRGPYEQYF
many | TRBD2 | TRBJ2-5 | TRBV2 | TGTGCCAGCAGTGGGCTAGCGGGAGGCCTGACCCAGTACTTC | CASSGLAGGLTQYF
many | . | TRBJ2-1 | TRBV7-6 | TGTGCCAGCAGCAACGGCCTTGGAGGGACAGTTGAGCAGTTCTTC | CASSNGLGGTVEQFF
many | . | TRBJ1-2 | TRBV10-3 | TGTGCCATCAGGCAAGGAGTTGTGGACTATGGCTACACCTTC | CAIRQGVVDYGYTF
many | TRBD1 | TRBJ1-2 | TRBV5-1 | TGCGCCAGCAGCTTGGCTCAGGGGGCGGGAGGCTACACCTTC | CASSLAQGAGGYTF
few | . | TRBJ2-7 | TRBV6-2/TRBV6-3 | TGTGCCATCAGTTCTACAGGGAAATGGTACGAGCAGTGCTTC | CAISSTGKWYEQCF
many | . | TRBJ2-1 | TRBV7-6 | TGTGCCAGCAGCTTAAGTGGGACCCTAGACGTCAATGAGCAGTTCTTC | CASSLSGTLDVNEQFF
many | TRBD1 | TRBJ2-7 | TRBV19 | TGTGCCAGTAGTAGGTGGGTGACAGGGGGTTACGAGCAGTACTTC | CASSRWVTGGYEQYF
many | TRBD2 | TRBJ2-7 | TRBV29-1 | TGCAGCGCCCGCCCAGCGGGAGGTCTTAGCGAGCAGTACTTC | CSARPAGGLSEQYF
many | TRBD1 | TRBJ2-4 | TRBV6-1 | TGTGCCAGCAGTGAGGGAGATGGGACAGCGATATTAGTGAACTTC | CASSEGDGTAILVNF
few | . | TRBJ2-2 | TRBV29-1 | TGCAGCGTTGGTCAAACCGGGGAGCTGTTTTTT | CSVGQTGELFF
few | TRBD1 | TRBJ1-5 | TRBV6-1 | TGTGCCAGCAGTGAAGGGAGTGGGACAGGGGATAGCAATCAGCCCCAGCATTTT | CASSEGSGTGDSNQPQHF
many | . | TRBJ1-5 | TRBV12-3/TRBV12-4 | TGTGCCAGCAGTCCGGACAATAGCAATCAGCCCCAGCATTTT | CASSPDNSNQPQHF
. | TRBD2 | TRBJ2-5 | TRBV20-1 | TGCAGTGCTTTTCACCTAGCGGGAGGCCAAGAGACCCAGTACTTC | CSAFHLAGGQETQYF
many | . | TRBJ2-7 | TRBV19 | TGTGCCAGTAGTCCTTCCCCCTACGAGCAGTACTTC | CASSPSPYEQYF
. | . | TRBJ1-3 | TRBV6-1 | TGTGCCAGCAGTGAAGACCCCGGCACTGGAAACACCATATATTTT | CASSEDPGTGNTIYF
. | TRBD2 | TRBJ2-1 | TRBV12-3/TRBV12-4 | TGCGCCAGCAGTTTTAGCGGGACGAGCTCCTACAATGAGCGGTTCTTC | CASSFSGTSSYNERFF
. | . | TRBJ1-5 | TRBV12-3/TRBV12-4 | TGTGCCAGCAGTTTAGCGAACCAGCCCCAGCATTTT | CASSLANQPQHF
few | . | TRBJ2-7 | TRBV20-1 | TGCAGTGCTAGAAGGCTAGCGTCCTACGAGCAGTACTTC | CSARRLASYEQYF
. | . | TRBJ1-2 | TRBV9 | TGTGCCAACAGGGCCCACGGACAGCCTAACTATGGCTACACCTTC | CANRAHGQPNYGYTF
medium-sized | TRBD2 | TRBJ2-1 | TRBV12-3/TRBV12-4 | TGTGCCAGCAGTTTAGGCTCTAGCGGGAGGGCTGAGCAGTTCTTC | CASSLGSSGRAEQFF
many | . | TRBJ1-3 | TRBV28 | TGTGCCAGCAGTGGGGGCTCTGGAAACACCATATATTTT | CASSGGSGNTIYF
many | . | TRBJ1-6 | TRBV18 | TGTGCCAGCTCACCCGGCGTCGGGTATTCACCCCTCCACTTT | CASSPGVGYSPLHF
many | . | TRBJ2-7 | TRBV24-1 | TGTGCCACCAGTGATTCACCAGGGGACGAGCAGTACTTC | CATSDSPGDEQYF
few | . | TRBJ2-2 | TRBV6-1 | TGTGCCAGCAGATCCCAGGGTTGGGGGCTGTTTTTT | CASRSQGWGLFF
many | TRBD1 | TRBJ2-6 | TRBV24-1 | TGTGCCACCAGTCTAACAGGGGCCGGCTCTGGGGCCAACGTCCTGACTTTC | CATSLTGAGSGANVLTF
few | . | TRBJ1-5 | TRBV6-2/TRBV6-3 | TGTGCCAGCACCCCAGCGGGGGGAATGTATCAGCCCCAGCATTTT | CASTPAGGMYQPQHF
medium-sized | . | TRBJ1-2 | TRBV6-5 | TGTGCCAGCAGTTACAACAGAGCTAACTATGGCTACACCTTC | CASSYNRANYGYTF
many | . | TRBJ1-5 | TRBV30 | TGTGCCTGGAGTCCATACACTGGTGAGATTCAGCCCCAGCATTTT | CAWSPYTGEIQPQHF
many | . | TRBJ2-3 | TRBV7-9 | TGTGCCAGCAGCTTCAACAGGCCGACAGATACGCAGTATTTT | CASSFNRPTDTQYF
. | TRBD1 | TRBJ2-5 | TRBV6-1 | TGTGCCAGCAGTGAAGGACAGGGGTCGTTGCAGGAGACACAGTACTTC | CASSEGQGSLQETQYF
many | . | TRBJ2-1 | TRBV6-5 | TGTGCCAGCAGTTACTCACGAACATGGGACAATGAGCAGTTCTTC | CASSYSRTWDNEQFF
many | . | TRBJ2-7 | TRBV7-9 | TGTGCCAGCAGCCCCCAGAACAGTATAACCTACGAGCAGTACTTC | CASSPQNSITYEQYF
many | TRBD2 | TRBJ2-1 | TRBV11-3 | TGTGCCAGCAGCCTACAGACTAGCTCGCATGAGCAGTTCTTC | CASSLQTSSHEQFF
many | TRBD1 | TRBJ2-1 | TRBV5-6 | TGTGCCAGCAGTCGCAGACAGGGCGTATACAATGAGCAGTTCTTC | CASSRRQGVYNEQFF
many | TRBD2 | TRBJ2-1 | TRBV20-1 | TGCAGTGCCGGACGGACTAGCGGGAGCTCCTACAATGAGCAGTTCTTC | CSAGRTSGSSYNEQFF
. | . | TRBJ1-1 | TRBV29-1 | TGCAGCGTTGAAGATATAAGTCGCGGAGCTTTCTTT | CSVEDISRGAFF
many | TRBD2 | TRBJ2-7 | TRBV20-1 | TGCAGTGCTAGAAGCGGGAGAAGCGAGCAGTACTTC | CSARSGRSEQYF
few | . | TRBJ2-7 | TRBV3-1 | TGTGCCAGCAGCCATACGAGGGCTAGCGCTTTTTACGAGCAGTACTTC | CASSHTRASAFYEQYF